This T cell receptor (beta chain) is from a study of regulatory T cells in long-lasting Graves disease. Study-level information: Over 5 years of antithyroid drugs with positive TSH receptor antibodies was taken to mean persistent Graves' disease.

Noted time point: persistent/refractory GD, antithyroid drugs over 5 years with positive TRAb. PBMC RNA was the source of the TCR library. American Thyroid Association guidelines defined Graves' disease diagnosis. The junction had 6 bases not matched to a gene; V was cut back by 5 bases and J by 5 bases. CDR1 SGHAT and CDR2 FQNNGV come from the germline V gene. This CDR3 is built from 15 residues. This clonotype was counted many times. Its cognate antigen is unknown. Points from the study as a whole: Relative to newly diagnosed Graves' patients, persistent ones had lower TCR diversity.

The TCR beta library used iRepertoire HTBI primers with Arm-PCR amplification of CDR3. Source study methods: The samples included roughly 62 TRBV and over eleven TRBJ segments. TCRdb analysed the multiplex PCR reads with MiXCR anew, one entry per CDR3 protein. TCRdb's processing, not the study's, gives the V and J calls here. This sample has under 450,000 distinct CDR3 sequences, with roughly 24% found just once. The rearrangement links TRBV11-2 to TRBJ2-4; 10 bases line up with TRBD2. The clonotype originates from a woman aged 40-49 years with Graves disease. Here the sequenced sample was peripheral blood mononuclear cells (PBMCs), taken when the disease was refractory, from a patient treated with antithyroid drugs. CDR3 nucleotides: TGTGCCAGCAGCACTAGCGGGGCTAGCCAAAACATTCAGTACTTC. Translation: CASSTSGASQNIQYF. The variable domain in full, with the rest retrieved from reference TRBV11-2 and TRBJ2-4, is EAGVAQSPRYKIIEKRQSVAFWCNPISGHATLYWYQQILGQGPKLLIQFQNNGVVDDSQLPKDRFSAERLKGVDSTLKIQPAKLEDSAVYLCASSTSGASQNIQYFGAGTRLSVL.